This passage covers 15 T cell receptor beta chains from one sample sequenced in a study of OX40 agonist ivuxolimab in advanced cancers. Only in-frame clones appear in the TCRdb table, and some are missing; sequencing was by immunoSEQ multiplex PCR. The sample has 46,000 or so clones, more than 70% seen once. This sample comprised CD4+ or CD8+ T cells sorted from blood, obtained in a trial of the OX40 agonist ivuxolimab. The receptors originated from an adult with an advanced solid tumor such as melanoma, head and neck, liver or kidney cancer.

V and J are TRBV15 and TRBJ1-6; possibly TRBD1 for D (6 bases). V was pared by 0 bases and J by 10 bases, with 13 bases between. The CDR3 is made up of 15 amino acids. Germline values: CDR1 LNHNV, CDR2 YYDKDF (reference sequence). CDR3 residues: CATSRDTGTLSPLHF. In DNA, the CDR3 is TGTGCCACCAGCAGAGACACCGGGACACTCTCACCCCTCCACTTT.

This clone was picked up a small number of times. The chain couples TRBV29-1 to TRBJ1-4, with D hard to call. V lost 5 bases, J lost 3 bases, and 10 bases lay in between. Germline loops: CDR1 SQVTM, CDR2 ANQGSEA. The CDR3 extends over 13 amino acids. Written as DNA, the CDR3 is TGCAGCGTTACCTGGGGATCTAATGAAAAACTGTTTTTT. This codes for CSVTWGSNEKLFF.

CDR3 loop: CASSFKRTSNEQYF. The DNA of the CDR3 is TGTGCCAGCAGTTTTAAGCGGACTAGTAACGAGCAGTACTTC. The J gene is TRBJ2-7, the V gene TRBV28; 7 bases are a match to TRBD2. V lost 3 bases and J lost 5; bases outside the gene matches: 7. The germline CDR1 and CDR2 sequences are MDHEN and SYDVKM. There are 14 residues in the CDR3.

The chain carries TRBV4-3 and TRBJ2-7, with D possibly matching TRBD1 (5 bases). V lost 4 bases, J lost 3 bases, and 10 bases lay in between. Germline CDR1 LGHNA, CDR2 YSLEER. The CDR3 has 13 residues. The CDR3 region is CASSPGHDYEQYF. CDR3 bases: TGCGCCAGCAGCCCCGGACACGACTACGAGCAGTACTTC.

This clone was counted once. This chain connects TRBV7-3 to TRBJ2-5; D is unclear. Germline V gene sequence: CDR1 SGHTA, CDR2 FQGTGA. The CDR3 is 15 amino acids. Trimming shortened V by 0 bases and J by 2 bases, and 10 bases separated the two germline ends. Here the CDR3 DNA reads TGTGCCAGCAGCTTAACCGGGCTAACTCAAGAGACCCAGTACTTC. Encoded protein: CASSLTGLTQETQYF.

The table lists this clone with a few counts. This sequence joins TRBV7-2 and TRBJ1-5; D not resolved. The CDR3 spans 16 residues. Germline CDR1 reads SGHTA; CDR2 reads FQGNSA. V was pared by 1 base and J by 3 bases, with 13 bases between. CDR3 sequence reads: CASSLVRADFNQPQHF. As DNA, the CDR3 is TGTGCCAGCAGCTTAGTAAGGGCAGATTTCAATCAGCCCCAGCATTTT.

In this sample, this clone turned up once. The V call is TRBV7-9, the J call TRBJ1-2; possible D gene TRBD1, 6 bases. V dropped 2 bases and J dropped 0 bases, with 13 bases sitting between them. Germline V gene lookup returns CDR1 SEHNR and CDR2 FQNEAQ (reference sequence). The length of the CDR3 is 16 residues. CDR3 in DNA: TGTGCCAGCAGCTTATTCTCCACAGGGCCTAACTATGGCTACACCTTC. This translates into CASSLFSTGPNYGYTF.

The rearrangement uses TRBV6-6 and TRBJ1-4, with TRBD1 matching over 7 bases. V dropped 7 bases and J dropped 7; count of bases not matched to a gene: 12. This CDR3 comprises 15 residues. CDR1 and CDR2 (germline): MNHNY, SVGAGI (reference sequence). This chain's CDR3 is CASTQVDRAGEKLFF. The CDR3 nucleotides read TGTGCCAGCACCCAAGTCGACAGGGCGGGTGAAAAACTGTTTTTT.

This chain joins TRBV7-2 and TRBJ1-6, with D perhaps matching TRBD1 (6 bases). V was pared by 2 bases and J by 8 bases, with 13 bases between. CDR1 SGHTA and CDR2 FQGNSA come from the germline V gene. CDR3 size: 15 residues. The CDR3 DNA is TGTGCCAGCAGCTTATGGGTGTCAGGGGATTCACCCCTCCACTTT. Translation gives CASSLWVSGDSPLHF.

The chain carries TRBV5-6 and TRBJ1-1, with a tentative D call TRBD1 (6 bases). V dropped 5 bases and J dropped 1 base, with 12 bases sitting between them. The CDR3 covers 14 residues. Germline-derived CDR1 and CDR2 are SGHDT and YYEEEE. This CDR3 reads CASRGWGANTEAFF. The CDR3 nucleotides are TGTGCCAGCAGAGGGTGGGGGGCGAACACTGAAGCTTTCTTT.

The genes are TRBV9 and TRBJ2-7; a possible D gene is TRBD1 (5 bases). The length of the CDR3 is 14 residues. Looked up from germline, CDR1 is SGDLS and CDR2 is YYNGEE. The ends were cut back, 3 bases at V and 3 bases at J, with 13 bases in the middle. The CDR3 sequence: CASSGAGANYEQYF. The DNA for the CDR3 is TGTGCCAGCAGCGGAGCTGGGGCTAACTACGAGCAGTACTTC.

This clone has just one count. The V gene is TRBV7-6, the J gene TRBJ2-6, with 9 positions matching TRBD1. The CDR3 runs 19 residues. With 5 bases clipped from V and 3 bases from J, the junction kept 14 bases outside the gene matches. Germline V gene lookup returns CDR1 SGHVS and CDR2 FNYEAQ. Here the CDR3 reads CASSHPTGQGPNGANVLTF. CDR3 in DNA: TGTGCCAGCAGCCATCCAACGGGACAGGGTCCAAATGGGGCCAACGTCCTGACTTTC.

This clone was observed a single time. This chain uses TRBV4-1 with TRBJ1-6; D possibly corresponds to TRBD1 (5 bases). This CDR3 spans 14 amino acids. Trimming left V 3 bases short and J 6 bases short, with 9 bases between. Germline CDR1 MGHRA, CDR2 YSYEKL. The CDR3 region has the DNA TGCGCCAGCAGCCAGGGGCTGGGTAATTCACCCCTCCACTTT. Translating it yields CASSQGLGNSPLHF.

The J gene is TRBJ1-2, the V gene TRBV5-1; D is perhaps TRBD1 (5 bases). Trimming took off 4 bases at V and 6 bases at J, with 16 bases between the two ends. Germline V CDR1 and CDR2: SGHRS, YFSETQ. The CDR3 has 14 residues. CDR3 in DNA: TGCGCCAGCAGCCTTTACGGACCGACAGATGGCTACACCTTC. Its protein product is CASSLYGPTDGYTF.

This chain joins TRBV6-5 and TRBJ2-6; no firm D call. The CDR3 loop spans 15 amino acids. Germline CDR1 is MNHEY and CDR2 is SVGAGI. Trimming pared 2 bases from V and 0 bases from J, leaving 5 bases between. CDR3 DNA sequence: TGTGCCAGCAGTTACGAAAGCTCTGGGGCCAACGTCCTGACTTTC. It specifies CASSYESSGANVLTF.